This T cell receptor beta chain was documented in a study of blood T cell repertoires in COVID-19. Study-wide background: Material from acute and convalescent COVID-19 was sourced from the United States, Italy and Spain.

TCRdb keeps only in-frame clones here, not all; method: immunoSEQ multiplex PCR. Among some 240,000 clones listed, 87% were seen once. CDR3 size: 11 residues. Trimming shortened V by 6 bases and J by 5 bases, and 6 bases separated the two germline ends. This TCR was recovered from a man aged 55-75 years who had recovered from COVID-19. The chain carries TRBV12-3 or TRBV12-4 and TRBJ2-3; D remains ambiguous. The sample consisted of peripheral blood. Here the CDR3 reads CASSRVDTQYF. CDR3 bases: TGTGCCAGCAGCCGCGTAGATACGCAGTATTTT.